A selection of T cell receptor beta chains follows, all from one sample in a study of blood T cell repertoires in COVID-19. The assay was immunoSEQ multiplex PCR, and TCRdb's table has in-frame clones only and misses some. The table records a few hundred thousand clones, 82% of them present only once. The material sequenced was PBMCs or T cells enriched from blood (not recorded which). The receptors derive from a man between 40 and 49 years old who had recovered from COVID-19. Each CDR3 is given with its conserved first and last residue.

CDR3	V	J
CASSTPHRGSDQPQHF	TRBV5-8	TRBJ1-5
CASISATNEKLFF	TRBV28	TRBJ1-4
CASSHTPGGLDYEKLFF	TRBV4-1	TRBJ1-4
CASSGGGQGLDQPQHF	TRBV6-1	TRBJ1-5
CASSRGGWQANEKLFF	TRBV3-1/TRBV3-2	TRBJ1-4
CAWSVGGLRTEAFF	TRBV30	TRBJ1-1
CASSQEYGGNTEAFF	TRBV4-2	TRBJ1-1
CASRIAGGTDTQYF	TRBV27	TRBJ2-3
CASAILIGATEAFF	TRBV7-9	TRBJ1-1
CASSYSPQGNEKLFF	TRBV3-1/TRBV3-2	TRBJ1-4
CASSYDRDGYGYTF	TRBV6-5	TRBJ1-2
CASSPVGAGGPDTQYF	TRBV3-1/TRBV3-2	TRBJ2-3
CASSRTGLFTYTSYEQYF	TRBV2	TRBJ2-7
CATSDFSRAPGELFF	TRBV24-1	TRBJ2-2
CASSPRPGRSDTGELFF	TRBV6-2/TRBV6-3	TRBJ2-2
CASSLVQGAVTGELFF	TRBV5-6	TRBJ2-2
CASSIHRSTEAFF	TRBV9	TRBJ1-1
CASSRTGDTGELFF	TRBV25-1	TRBJ2-2
CASSLVGAGEAFF	TRBV3-1/TRBV3-2	TRBJ1-1
CASSPPSGTGFYEQYF	TRBV18	TRBJ2-7
CASSICKGSGTGQHLYEQYF	TRBV21-1	TRBJ2-7
CATSRGPWEAQYF	TRBV15	TRBJ2-5
CASKGLAENEQFF	TRBV11-2	TRBJ2-1
CASSGSRGADTQYF	TRBV18	TRBJ2-3
CASSNTGNSPLHF	TRBV19	TRBJ1-6
CASSLLAGDDEQFF	TRBV13	TRBJ2-1
CASNFGSGRTEEQFF	TRBV5-8	TRBJ2-1
CASSQLNVSKNIQYF	TRBV23-1	TRBJ2-4
CASTHGQGGSPLHF	TRBV19	TRBJ1-6
CASSADYGYTF	TRBV6-5	TRBJ1-2
CASSFNLRGDQPQHF	TRBV28	TRBJ1-5
CASSQPTGENEQFF	TRBV5-1	TRBJ2-1
CASSLDPGNTEAFF	TRBV5-1	TRBJ1-1
CASSLGNTIYF	TRBV7-9	TRBJ1-3
CASSDSTRITGPHGYGYTF	TRBV10-1	TRBJ1-2
CASSRQGEQETQYF	TRBV5-1	TRBJ2-5
CAIRSLRVPEAFF	TRBV10-3	TRBJ1-1
CASSESLGTAYQETQYF	TRBV19	TRBJ2-5
CASSPDRGPLSGNTIYF	TRBV7-7	TRBJ1-3
CASSFLGDYGYTF	TRBV12-3/TRBV12-4	TRBJ1-2
CASTQAGSGYEQYF	TRBV28	TRBJ2-7